This TCR beta chain was recovered during a study of cytomegalovirus exposure and HLA in healthy donors. The PCR contained 60 Vbeta and 13 Jbeta primers. Sequencing was performed with immunoSEQ multiplex PCR; in TCRdb, only in-frame clones are kept and a portion is missing. Of about 90,000 clones in the sample, approximately 71% were seen once. Study-level points and caveats: As was reported, the HLA-A and HLA-B alleles of most subjects were accurately predicted from TCR beta sequences. Immune exposure data for these donors was limited to CMV serostatus. Later analysis demonstrated an association between a missense DCLRE1C variant and TCR beta V- and J-gene trimming. Of the V segments, some could not be distinguished, including TRBV6-2 and TRBV6-3, and were excluded.

This clone turned up a few times. What it binds is not known. The CDR3 extends over 17 amino acids. J gave up 7 bases and V 7 bases, and 22 bases lay outside the gene matches. Germline loops: CDR1 SGHRS, CDR2 YFSETQ. This receptor was obtained from a woman under 30 in good health and CMV-seropositive. The specimen sequenced was PBMCs. The chain has TRBV5-1 and TRBJ2-5; 7 nucleotides match TRBD2. The chain's CDR3 is CASPDGALWGGGRTQYF. The CDR3 bases are TGCGCCAGCCCCGACGGGGCATTGTGGGGGGGTGGGCGGACCCAGTACTTC.